The clone carrying this T cell receptor beta chain was detected a few times. V lost 6 bases to trimming and J lost 7 bases; unmatched junction nucleotides: 5. The V gene's germline CDR1 is KGHSH and CDR2 LQKENI. The CDR3 spans 13 residues. The study made its TCR cDNA through 5'RACE template switching. That step introduced a universal primer site along with UMIs. From the 5' RACE reads, TCRdb called clonotypes with MiXCR, one entry per CDR3 protein. The sample has nearly 350,000 distinct CDR3 sequences; about 7.8% are singletons. The data stem from a study of T cells after yellow fever vaccination. The rearrangement links TRBV18 to TRBJ1-5; 8 nucleotides line up with TRBD1. The sample in question was PBMCs, obtained roughly 46 days after the first yellow fever vaccination. The receptor was isolated from a man aged 18 to 30 who received the YFV17D yellow fever vaccine. Here the CDR3 DNA reads TGTGCCAGCTCGACAGGGGATCGCCAGCCCCAGCATTTT. Protein product: CASSTGDRQPQHF. The variable domain in full, completed from reference TRBV18 and TRBJ1-5, reads NAGVMQNPRHLVRRRGQEARLRCSPMKGHSHVYWYRQLPEEGLKFMVYLQKENIIDESGMPKERFSAEFPKEGPSILRIQQVVRGDSAAYFCASSTGDRQPQHFGDGTRLSIL.